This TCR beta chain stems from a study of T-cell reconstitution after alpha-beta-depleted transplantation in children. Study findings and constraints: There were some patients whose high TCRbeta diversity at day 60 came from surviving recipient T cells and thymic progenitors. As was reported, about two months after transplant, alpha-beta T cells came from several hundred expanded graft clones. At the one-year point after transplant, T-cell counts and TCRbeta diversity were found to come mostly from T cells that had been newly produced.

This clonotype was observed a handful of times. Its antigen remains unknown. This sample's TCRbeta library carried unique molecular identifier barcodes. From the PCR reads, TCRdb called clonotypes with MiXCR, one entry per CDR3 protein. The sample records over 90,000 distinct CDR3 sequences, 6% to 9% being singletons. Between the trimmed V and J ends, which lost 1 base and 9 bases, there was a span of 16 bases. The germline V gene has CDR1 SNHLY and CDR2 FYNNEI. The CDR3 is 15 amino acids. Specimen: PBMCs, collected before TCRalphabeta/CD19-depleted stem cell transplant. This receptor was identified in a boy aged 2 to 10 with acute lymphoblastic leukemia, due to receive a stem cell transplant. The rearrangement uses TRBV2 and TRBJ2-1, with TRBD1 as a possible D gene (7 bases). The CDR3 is CASSEGDRVSGEQFF. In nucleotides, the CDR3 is TGTGCCAGCAGTGAAGGAGACAGGGTTAGCGGTGAGCAGTTCTTC.